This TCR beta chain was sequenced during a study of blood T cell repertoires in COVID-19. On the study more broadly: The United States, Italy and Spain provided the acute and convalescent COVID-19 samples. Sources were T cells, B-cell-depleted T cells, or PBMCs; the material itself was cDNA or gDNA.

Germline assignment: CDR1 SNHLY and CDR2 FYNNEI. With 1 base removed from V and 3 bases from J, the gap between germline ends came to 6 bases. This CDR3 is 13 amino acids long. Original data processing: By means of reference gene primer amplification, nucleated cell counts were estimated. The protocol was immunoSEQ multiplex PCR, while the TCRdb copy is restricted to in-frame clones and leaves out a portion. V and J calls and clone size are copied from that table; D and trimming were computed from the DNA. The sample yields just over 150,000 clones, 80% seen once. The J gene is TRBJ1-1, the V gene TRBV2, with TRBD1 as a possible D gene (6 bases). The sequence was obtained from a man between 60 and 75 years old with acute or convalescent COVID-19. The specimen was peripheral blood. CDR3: CASSEDRDTEAFF. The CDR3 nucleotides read TGTGCCAGCAGTGAAGACAGGGACACTGAAGCTTTCTTT.